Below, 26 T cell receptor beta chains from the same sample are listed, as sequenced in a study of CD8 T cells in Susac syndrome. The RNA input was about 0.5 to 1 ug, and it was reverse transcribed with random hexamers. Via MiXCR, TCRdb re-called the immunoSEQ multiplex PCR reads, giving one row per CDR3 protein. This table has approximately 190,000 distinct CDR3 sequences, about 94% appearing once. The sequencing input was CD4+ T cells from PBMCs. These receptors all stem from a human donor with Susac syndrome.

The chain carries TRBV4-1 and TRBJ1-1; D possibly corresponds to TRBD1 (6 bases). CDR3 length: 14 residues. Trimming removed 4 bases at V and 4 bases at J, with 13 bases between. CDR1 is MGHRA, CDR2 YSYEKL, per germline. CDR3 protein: CASSLGGGSTEAFF. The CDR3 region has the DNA TGCGCCAGCAGCCTAGGGGGGGGGAGCACTGAAGCTTTCTTT.

CDR3 sequence reads: CASSWMTGGADTQYF. The CDR3 DNA is TGTGCCAGCAGCTGGATGACAGGGGGCGCAGATACGCAGTATTTT. The chain has TRBV5-6 and TRBJ2-3; TRBD1 aligns across 10 bases. The CDR3 runs to 15 residues. Germline V gene lookup returns CDR1 SGHDT and CDR2 YYEEEE. With V trimmed by 3 bases and J by 4 bases, 5 bases remained unmatched.

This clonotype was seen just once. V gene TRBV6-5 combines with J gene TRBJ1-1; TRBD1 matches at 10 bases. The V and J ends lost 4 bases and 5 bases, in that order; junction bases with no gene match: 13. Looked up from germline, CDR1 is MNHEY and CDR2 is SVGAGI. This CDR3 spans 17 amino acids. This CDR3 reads CASSSASRGQGNTEAFF. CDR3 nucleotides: TGTGCCAGCAGTTCGGCATCCAGGGGACAGGGGAATACTGAAGCTTTCTTT.

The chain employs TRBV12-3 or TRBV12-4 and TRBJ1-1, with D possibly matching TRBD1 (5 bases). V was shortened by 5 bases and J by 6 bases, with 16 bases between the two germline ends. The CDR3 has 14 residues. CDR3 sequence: CASSPQGWGSEAFF. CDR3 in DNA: TGTGCCAGCAGTCCCCAAGGCTGGGGGTCTGAAGCTTTCTTT.

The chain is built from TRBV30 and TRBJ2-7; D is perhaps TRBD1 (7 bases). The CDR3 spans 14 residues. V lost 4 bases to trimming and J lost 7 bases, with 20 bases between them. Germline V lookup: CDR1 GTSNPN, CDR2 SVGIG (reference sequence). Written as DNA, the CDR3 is TGTGCCTGGAATCGAGGGGGCTCTGCGGGGGAGCAGTACTTC. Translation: CAWNRGGSAGEQYF.

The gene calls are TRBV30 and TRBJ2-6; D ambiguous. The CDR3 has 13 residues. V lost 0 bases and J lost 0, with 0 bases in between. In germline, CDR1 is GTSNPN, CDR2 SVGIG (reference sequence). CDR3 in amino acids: CAWSVSGANVLTF. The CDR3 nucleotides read TGTGCCTGGAGTGTCTCTGGGGCCAACGTCCTGACTTTC.

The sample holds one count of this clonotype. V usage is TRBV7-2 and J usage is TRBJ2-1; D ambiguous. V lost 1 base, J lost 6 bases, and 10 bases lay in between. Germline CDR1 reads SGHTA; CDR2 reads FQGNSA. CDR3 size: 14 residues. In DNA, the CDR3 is TGTGCCAGCAGCTTAGGGCGTAGCCCCAATGAGCAGTTCTTC. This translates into CASSLGRSPNEQFF.

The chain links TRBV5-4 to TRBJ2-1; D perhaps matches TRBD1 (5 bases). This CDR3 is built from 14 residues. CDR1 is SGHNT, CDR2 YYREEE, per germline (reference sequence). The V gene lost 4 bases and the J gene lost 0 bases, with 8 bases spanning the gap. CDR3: CASSRQSSYNEQFF. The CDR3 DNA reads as TGTGCCAGCAGCCGACAGAGCTCCTACAATGAGCAGTTCTTC.

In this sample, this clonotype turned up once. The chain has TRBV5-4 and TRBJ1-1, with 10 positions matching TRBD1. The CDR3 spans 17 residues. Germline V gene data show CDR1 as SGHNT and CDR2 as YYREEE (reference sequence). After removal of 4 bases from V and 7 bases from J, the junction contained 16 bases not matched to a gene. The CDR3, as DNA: TGTGCCAGCAGCCAGAGGGGACAGGGGCGCTTGGGAGGTGAAGCTTTCTTT. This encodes CASSQRGQGRLGGEAFF.

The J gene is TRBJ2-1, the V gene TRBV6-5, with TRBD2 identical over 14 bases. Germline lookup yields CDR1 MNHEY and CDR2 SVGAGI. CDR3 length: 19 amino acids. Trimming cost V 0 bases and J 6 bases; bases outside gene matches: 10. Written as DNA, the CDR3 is TGTGCCAGCAGTTACTCTCGAGGACTAGCGGGGGGACGAATCAATGAGCAGTTCTTC. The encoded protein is CASSYSRGLAGGRINEQFF.

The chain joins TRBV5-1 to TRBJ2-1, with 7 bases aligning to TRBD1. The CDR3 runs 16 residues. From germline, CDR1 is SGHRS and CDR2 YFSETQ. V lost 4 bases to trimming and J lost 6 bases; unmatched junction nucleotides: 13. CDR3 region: CASSQRPGGISNEQFF. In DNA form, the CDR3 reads TGCGCCAGCAGCCAACGCCCAGGGGGAATAAGCAATGAGCAGTTCTTC.

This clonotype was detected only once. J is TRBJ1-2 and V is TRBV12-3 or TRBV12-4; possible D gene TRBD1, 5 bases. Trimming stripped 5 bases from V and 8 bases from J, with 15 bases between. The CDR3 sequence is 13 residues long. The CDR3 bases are TGTGCCAGCAGTCCTTGGGGCGCCCGGGGCTACACCTTC. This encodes CASSPWGARGYTF.

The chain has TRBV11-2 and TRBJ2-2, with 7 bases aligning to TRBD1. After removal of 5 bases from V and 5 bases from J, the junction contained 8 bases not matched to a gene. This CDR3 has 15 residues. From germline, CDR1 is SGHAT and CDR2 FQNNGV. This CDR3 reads CASSPGGGQTGELFF. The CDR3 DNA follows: TGTGCCAGCAGCCCAGGGGGTGGACAGACCGGGGAGCTGTTTTTT. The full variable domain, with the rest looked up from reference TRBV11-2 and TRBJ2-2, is EAGVAQSPRYKIIEKRQSVAFWCNPISGHATLYWYQQILGQGPKLLIQFQNNGVVDDSQLPKDRFSAERLKGVDSTLKIQPAKLEDSAVYLCASSPGGGQTGELFFGEGSRLTVL.

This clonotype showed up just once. The CDR3 DNA sequence: TGTGCCAGCAGCCAAGATACGCTAGCGGGGAGCCAGTTCTTC. This sequence encodes CASSQDTLAGSQFF. The J gene is TRBJ2-1, the V gene TRBV3-1; 9 nucleotides match TRBD2. The V and J ends lost 0 bases and 13 bases, in that order; junction bases with no gene match: 7. The CDR3 is made up of 14 amino acids. Germline loops: CDR1 LGHDT, CDR2 YNNKEL (reference sequence).

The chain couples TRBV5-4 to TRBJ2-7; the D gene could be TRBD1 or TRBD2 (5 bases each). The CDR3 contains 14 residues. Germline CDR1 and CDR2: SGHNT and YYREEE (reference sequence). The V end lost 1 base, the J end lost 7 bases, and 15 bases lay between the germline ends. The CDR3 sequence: CASSLLKAEGEQYF. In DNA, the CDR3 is TGTGCCAGCAGCTTGTTAAAGGCCGAGGGGGAGCAGTACTTC.

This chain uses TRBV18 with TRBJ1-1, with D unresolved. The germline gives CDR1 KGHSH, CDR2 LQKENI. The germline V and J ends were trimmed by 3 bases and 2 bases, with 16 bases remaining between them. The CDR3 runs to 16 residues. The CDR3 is CASSPGRTLTNTEAFF. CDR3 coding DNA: TGTGCCAGCTCACCGGGCCGTACCCTTACCAACACTGAAGCTTTCTTT.

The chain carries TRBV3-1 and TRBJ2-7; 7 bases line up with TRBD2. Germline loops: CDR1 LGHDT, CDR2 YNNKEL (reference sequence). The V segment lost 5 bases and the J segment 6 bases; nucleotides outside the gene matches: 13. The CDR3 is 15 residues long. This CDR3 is CASSAGAPSRVEQYF. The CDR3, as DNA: TGTGCCAGCAGCGCGGGAGCGCCCAGTCGGGTCGAGCAGTACTTC.

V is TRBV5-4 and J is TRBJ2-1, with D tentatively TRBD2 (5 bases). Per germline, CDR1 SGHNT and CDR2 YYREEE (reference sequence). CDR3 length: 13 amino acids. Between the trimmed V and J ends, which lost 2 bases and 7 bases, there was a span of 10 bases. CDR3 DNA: TGTGCCAGCAGCTTCAGCGGATCTAATGAGCAGTTCTTC. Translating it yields CASSFSGSNEQFF.

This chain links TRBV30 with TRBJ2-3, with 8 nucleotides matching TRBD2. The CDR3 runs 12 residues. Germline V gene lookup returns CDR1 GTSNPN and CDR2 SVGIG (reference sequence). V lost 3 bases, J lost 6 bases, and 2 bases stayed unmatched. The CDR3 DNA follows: TGTGCCTGGAGAGGCGGGGGGGATACGCAGTATTTT. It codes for CAWRGGGDTQYF.

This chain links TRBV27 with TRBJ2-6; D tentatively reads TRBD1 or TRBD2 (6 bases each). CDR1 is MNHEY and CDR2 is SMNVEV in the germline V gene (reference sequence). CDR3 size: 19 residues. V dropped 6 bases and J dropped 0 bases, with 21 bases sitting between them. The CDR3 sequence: CASSRLGGGASSGANVLTF. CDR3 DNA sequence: TGTGCCAGCAGCCGCCTCGGAGGGGGAGCCTCCTCTGGGGCCAACGTCCTGACTTTC.

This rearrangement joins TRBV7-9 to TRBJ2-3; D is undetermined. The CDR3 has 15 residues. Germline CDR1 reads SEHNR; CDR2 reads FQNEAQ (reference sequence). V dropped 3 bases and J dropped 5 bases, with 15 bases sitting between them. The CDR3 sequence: CASSLVDLLQDTQYF. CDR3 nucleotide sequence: TGTGCCAGCAGCTTGGTTGACTTACTGCAAGATACGCAGTATTTT.

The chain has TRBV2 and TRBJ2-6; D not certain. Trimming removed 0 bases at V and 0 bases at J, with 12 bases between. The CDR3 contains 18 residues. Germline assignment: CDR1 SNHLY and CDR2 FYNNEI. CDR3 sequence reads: CASSEAPPMISGANVLTF. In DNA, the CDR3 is TGTGCCAGCAGTGAAGCTCCACCTATGATCTCTGGGGCCAACGTCCTGACTTTC.

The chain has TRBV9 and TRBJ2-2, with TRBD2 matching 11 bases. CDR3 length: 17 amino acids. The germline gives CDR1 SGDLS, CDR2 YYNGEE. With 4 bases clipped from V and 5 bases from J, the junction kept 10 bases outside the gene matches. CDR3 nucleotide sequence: TGTGCCAGCAGCCCACGACTAGCGGGGAAACTGACCGGGGAGCTGTTTTTT. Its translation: CASSPRLAGKLTGELFF.

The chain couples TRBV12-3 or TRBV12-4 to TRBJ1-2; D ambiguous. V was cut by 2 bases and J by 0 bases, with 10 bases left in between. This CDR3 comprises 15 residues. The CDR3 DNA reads TGTGCCAGCAGTTTACAGTTAAGAGCTAACTATGGCTACACCTTC. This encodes CASSLQLRANYGYTF.

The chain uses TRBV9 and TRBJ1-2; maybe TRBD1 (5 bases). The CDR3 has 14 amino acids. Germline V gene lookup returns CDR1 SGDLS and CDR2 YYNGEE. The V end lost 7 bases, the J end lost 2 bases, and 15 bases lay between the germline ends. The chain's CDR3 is CASPLCGGNYGYTF. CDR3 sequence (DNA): TGTGCCAGCCCACTCTGCGGGGGAAACTATGGCTACACCTTC.

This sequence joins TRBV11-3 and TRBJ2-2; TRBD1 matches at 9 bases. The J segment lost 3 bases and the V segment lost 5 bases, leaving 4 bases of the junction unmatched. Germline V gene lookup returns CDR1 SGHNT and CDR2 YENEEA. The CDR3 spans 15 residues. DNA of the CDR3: TGTGCCAGCAGCCCCCGGACAGGGGACACCGGGGAGCTGTTTTTT. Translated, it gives CASSPRTGDTGELFF.